This TCR beta chain emerged from a study of Ad26.COV2.S vaccination and SARS-CoV-2 variants. Study-level information: A participant enrolled in the COV1001 Ad26.COV2.S trial arm provided the sample.

The V gene's germline CDR1 is SGHRS and CDR2 YFSETQ. CDR3 length equals 14 residues. With 0 bases removed from V and 8 bases from J, the gap between germline ends came to 14 bases. Concerning this clone itself: Antigen: not known.

Study-level points and caveats: Researchers reported similar non-spike TCR breadth in vaccine and placebo recipients.

Treatment specified: roughly 20 received Ad26.COV2.S at low or high dose, single or two shots; 5 received placebo; per-sample allocation not given. The samples date from day 63 after the first vaccine or placebo injection. Generated by immunoSEQ multiplex PCR, the TCRdb table keeps only in-frame clones and is missing some. The data contain roughly 420,000 clones, 75% to 90% of them singletons. The receptor's source is a person aged 18-60 years who received the Ad26.COV2.S COVID-19 vaccine or a placebo. The chain uses TRBV5-1 and TRBJ2-5, with D perhaps matching TRBD2 (6 bases). The sample here was peripheral blood, taken in a trial of Ad26.COV2.S vaccine versus placebo. The CDR3 is CASSLVGLRSTQYF. For the CDR3, the DNA is TGCGCCAGCAGCTTGGTGGGACTGCGGTCAACCCAGTACTTC.